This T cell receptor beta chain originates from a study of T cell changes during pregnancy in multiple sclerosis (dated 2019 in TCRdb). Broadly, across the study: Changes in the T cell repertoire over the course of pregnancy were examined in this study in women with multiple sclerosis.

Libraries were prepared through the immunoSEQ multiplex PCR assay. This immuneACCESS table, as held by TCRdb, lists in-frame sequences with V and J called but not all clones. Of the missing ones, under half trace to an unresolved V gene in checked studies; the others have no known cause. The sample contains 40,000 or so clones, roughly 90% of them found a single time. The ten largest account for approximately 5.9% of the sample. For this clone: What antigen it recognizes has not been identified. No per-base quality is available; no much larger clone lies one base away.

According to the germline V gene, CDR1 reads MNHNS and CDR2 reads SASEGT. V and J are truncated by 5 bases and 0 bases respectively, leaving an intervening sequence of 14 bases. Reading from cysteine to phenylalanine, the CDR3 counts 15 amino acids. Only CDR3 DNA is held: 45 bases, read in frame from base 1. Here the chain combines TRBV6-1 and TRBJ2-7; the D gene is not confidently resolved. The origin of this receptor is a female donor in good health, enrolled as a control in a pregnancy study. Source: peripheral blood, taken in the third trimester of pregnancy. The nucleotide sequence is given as TGTGCCAGCAGTAATCAGGCAGAGAGCTCCTACGAGCAGTACTTC. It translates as CASSNQAESSYEQYF.